This entry describes one T cell receptor beta chain. Recovery meant two consecutive negative NP/OP PCR tests, professional clearance, or resolved symptoms. The sample originates from a study of blood T cell repertoires in COVID-19. Authors' processing steps: Reference gene primers were amplified, and this amplification served to estimate nucleated cell counts. Profiled with immunoSEQ multiplex PCR; TCRdb holds only in-frame clones, not every one. V and J calls and clone size are copied from that table; D and trimming were computed from the DNA. Of over 200,000 clones in the sample, roughly 84% are singletons; the top ten hold 6.8%. The CDR3 covers 13 residues. CDR1 is LNHDA, CDR2 SQIVND, per germline (reference sequence). Trimming stripped 0 bases from V and 8 bases from J, with 7 bases between.

The chain links TRBV19 to TRBJ1-4, with no clear D. Sequenced: PBMCs or T cells enriched from blood (not recorded which). The source is a woman in her forties who had recovered from COVID-19. CDR3 protein: CASSIDQREKLFF. CDR3 DNA: TGTGCCAGTAGTATAGATCAGAGGGAAAAACTGTTTTTT.